This TCR beta chain was sequenced in a study of blood T cells in healthy people across ages. Primers used in a second PCR of roughly 6 to 12 cycles were a sample-barcoded 5' primer and a J-beta primer mix. TCRdb re-derived calls from the 5' RACE reads in MiXCR, one entry per CDR3 protein. In the table there are around 780,000 distinct CDR3 sequences, 20% to 30% of which are singletons. The CDR3 loop spans 15 amino acids. The germline gives CDR1 SNHLY, CDR2 FYNNEI. The junction had 14 bases not matched to a gene; V was cut back by 5 bases and J by 11 bases. This sample also appeared in a second study, on T cells of mothers and their children.

V and J are TRBV2 and TRBJ2-5; 10 nucleotides match TRBD1. This TCR derives from a boy under 18 in good health. What was sequenced was blood. The CDR3 is CASSPAGTGVGEQYF. The CDR3 DNA sequence: TGTGCCAGCAGTCCGGCGGGGACAGGGGTGGGGGAGCAGTACTTC.